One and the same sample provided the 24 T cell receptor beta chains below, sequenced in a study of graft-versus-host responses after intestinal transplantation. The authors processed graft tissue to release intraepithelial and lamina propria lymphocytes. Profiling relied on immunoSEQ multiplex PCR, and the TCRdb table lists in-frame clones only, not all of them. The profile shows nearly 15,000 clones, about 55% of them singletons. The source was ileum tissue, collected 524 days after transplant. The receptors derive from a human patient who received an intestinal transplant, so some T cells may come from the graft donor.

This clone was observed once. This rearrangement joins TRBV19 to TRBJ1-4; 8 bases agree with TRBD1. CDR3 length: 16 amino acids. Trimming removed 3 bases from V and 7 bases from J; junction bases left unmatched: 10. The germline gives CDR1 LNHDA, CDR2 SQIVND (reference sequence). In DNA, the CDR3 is TGTGCCAGTAGTATTGGAACCCAGGGGGCTGGTGAAAAACTGTTTTTT. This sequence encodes CASSIGTQGAGEKLFF.

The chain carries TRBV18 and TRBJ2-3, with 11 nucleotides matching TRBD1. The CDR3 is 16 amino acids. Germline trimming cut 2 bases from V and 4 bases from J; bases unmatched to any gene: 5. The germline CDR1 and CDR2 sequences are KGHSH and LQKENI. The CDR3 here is CASSPRTGGHADTQYF. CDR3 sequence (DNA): TGTGCCAGCTCACCAAGGACAGGGGGCCACGCAGATACGCAGTATTTT.

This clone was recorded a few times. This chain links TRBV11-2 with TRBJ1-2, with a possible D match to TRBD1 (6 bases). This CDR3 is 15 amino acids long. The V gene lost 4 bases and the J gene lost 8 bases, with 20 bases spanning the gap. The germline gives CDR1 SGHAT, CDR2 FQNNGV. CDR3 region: CASSSQGTQLHGYTF. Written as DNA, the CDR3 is TGTGCCAGCAGCTCGCAGGGGACGCAGTTACACGGCTACACCTTC.

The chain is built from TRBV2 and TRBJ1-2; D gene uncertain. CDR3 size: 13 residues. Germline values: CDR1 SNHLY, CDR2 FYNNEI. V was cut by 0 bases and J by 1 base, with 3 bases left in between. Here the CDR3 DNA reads TGTGCCAGCAGTGAAGCCAGTAACTATGGCTACACCTTC. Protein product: CASSEASNYGYTF. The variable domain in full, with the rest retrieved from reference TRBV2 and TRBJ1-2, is EPEVTQTPSHQVTQMGQEVILRCVPISNHLYFYWYRQILGQKVEFLVSFYNNEISEKSEIFDDQFSVERPDGSNFTLKIRSTKLEDSAMYFCASSEASNYGYTFGSGTRLTVV.

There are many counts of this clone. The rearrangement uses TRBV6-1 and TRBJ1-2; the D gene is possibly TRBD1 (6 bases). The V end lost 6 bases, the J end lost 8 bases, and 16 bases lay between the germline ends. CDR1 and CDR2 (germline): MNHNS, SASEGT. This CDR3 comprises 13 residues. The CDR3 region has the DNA TGTGCCAGCAGCCGGGACGCCCAGGGGGGCTACACCTTC. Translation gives CASSRDAQGGYTF.

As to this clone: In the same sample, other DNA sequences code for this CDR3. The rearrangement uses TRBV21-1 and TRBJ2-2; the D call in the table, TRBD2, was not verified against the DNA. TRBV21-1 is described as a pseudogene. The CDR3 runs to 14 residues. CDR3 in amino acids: CASGRLAGTGELFF. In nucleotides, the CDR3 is TGTGCCAGCGGGAGGCTAGCGGGGACCGGGGAGCTGTTTTTT.

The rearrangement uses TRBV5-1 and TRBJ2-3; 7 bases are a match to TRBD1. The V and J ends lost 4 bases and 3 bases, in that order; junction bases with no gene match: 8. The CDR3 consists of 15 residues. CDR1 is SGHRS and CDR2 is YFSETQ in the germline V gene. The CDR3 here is CASSQGDVRTDTQYF. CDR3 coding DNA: TGCGCCAGCAGCCAGGGGGATGTTAGAACAGATACGCAGTATTTT. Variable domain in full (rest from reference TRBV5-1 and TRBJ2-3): KAGVTQTPRYLIKTRGQQVTLSCSPISGHRSVSWYQQTPGQGLQFLFEYFSETQRNKGNFPGRFSGRQFSNSRSEMNVSTLELGDSALYLCASSQGDVRTDTQYFGPGTRLTVL.

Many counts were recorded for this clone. The CDR3 nucleotides are TGTGCCAGCAGTGAAGCGGGGGGACTAGATCAGCCCCAGCATTTT. Its translation: CASSEAGGLDQPQHF. The chain carries TRBV6-1 and TRBJ1-5; tentatively, D is TRBD1 (5 bases). V was shortened by 0 bases and J by 5 bases, with 11 bases between the two germline ends. The CDR3 sequence is 15 residues long. The germline CDR1 and CDR2 sequences are MNHNS and SASEGT.

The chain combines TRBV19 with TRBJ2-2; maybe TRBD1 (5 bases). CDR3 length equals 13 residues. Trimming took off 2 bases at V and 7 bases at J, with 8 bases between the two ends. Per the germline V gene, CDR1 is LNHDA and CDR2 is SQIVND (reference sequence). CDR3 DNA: TGTGCCAGTAGTATAAAGGGGCTCGGGGAGCTGTTTTTT. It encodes CASSIKGLGELFF.

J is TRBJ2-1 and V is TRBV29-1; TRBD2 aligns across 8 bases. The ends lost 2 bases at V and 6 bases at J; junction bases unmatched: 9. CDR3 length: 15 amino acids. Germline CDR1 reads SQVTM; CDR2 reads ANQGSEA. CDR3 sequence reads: CSVEKSRTSSNEQFF. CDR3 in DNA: TGCAGCGTTGAAAAGTCAAGGACTAGCTCCAATGAGCAGTTCTTC.

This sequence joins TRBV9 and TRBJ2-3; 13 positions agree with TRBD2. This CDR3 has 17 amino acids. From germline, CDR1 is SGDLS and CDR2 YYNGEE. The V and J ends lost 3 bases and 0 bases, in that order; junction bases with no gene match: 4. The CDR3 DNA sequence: TGTGCCAGCAGCGCAGGACTAGCGGGGGTGAGCACAGATACGCAGTATTTT. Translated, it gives CASSAGLAGVSTDTQYF. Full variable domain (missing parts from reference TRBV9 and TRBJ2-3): DSGVTQTPKHLITATGQRVTLRCSPRSGDLSVYWYQQSLDQGLQFLIQYYNGEERAKGNILERFSAQQFPDLHSELNLSSLELGDSALYFCASSAGLAGVSTDTQYFGPGTRLTVL.

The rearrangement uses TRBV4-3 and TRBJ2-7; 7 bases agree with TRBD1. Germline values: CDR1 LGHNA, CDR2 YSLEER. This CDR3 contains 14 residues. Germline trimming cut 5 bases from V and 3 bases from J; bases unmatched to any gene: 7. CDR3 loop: CASSITTGSYEQYF. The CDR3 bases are TGCGCCAGCAGCATTACGACAGGGAGCTACGAGCAGTACTTC.

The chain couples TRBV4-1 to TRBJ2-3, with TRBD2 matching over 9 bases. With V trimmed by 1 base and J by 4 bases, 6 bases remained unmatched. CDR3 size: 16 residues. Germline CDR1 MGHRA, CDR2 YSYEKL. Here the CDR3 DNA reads TGCGCCAGCAGCCAAGGCAGCGGGGGGCTGGCAGATACGCAGTATTTT. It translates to CASSQGSGGLADTQYF.

The CDR3 coding sequence is TGTGCCTGGACGTTTGGGCAGGGGAAAAGGTCACCCCTCCACTTT. Translated, it gives CAWTFGQGKRSPLHF. This chain links TRBV30 with TRBJ1-6, with D possibly being TRBD1 (6 bases). The CDR3 loop spans 15 amino acids. V was clipped by 4 bases and J by 10 bases, with 20 bases between them. CDR1 GTSNPN and CDR2 SVGIG come from the germline V gene (reference sequence).

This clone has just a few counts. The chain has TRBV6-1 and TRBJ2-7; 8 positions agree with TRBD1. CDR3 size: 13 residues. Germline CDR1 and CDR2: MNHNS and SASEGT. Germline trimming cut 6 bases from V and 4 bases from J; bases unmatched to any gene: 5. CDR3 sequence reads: CASRLDREYEQYF. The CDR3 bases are TGTGCCAGCAGATTGGACAGGGAGTACGAGCAGTACTTC.

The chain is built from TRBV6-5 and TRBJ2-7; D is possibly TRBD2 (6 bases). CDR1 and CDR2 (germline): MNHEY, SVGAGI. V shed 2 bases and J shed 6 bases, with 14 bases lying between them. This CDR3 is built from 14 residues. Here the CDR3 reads CASSYGGRGGEQYF. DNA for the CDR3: TGTGCCAGCAGTTACGGGGGAAGGGGAGGCGAGCAGTACTTC.

CDR3 sequence (DNA): TGTGCCTGGAGTGGTTTCGGGGGGCTCGAGACCCAGTACTTC. The encoded protein is CAWSGFGGLETQYF. The rearrangement uses TRBV30 and TRBJ2-5; D is perhaps TRBD2 (7 bases). The CDR3 extends over 14 amino acids. The V gene lost 1 base and the J gene lost 5 bases, with 14 bases spanning the gap. The germline V gene encodes CDR1 GTSNPN and CDR2 SVGIG (reference sequence).

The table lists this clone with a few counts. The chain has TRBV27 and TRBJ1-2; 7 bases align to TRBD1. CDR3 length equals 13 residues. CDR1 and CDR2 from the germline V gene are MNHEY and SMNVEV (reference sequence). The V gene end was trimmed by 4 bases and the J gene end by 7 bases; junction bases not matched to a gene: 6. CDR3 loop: CASSSIPGGGYTF. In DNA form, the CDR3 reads TGTGCCAGCAGTTCGATCCCAGGGGGTGGCTACACCTTC.

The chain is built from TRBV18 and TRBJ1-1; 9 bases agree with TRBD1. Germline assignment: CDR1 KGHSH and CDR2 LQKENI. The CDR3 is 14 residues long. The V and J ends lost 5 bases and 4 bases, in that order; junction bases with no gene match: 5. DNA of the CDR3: TGTGCCAGCTCATCGGGGGGACAGGGCACTGAAGCTTTCTTT. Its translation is CASSSGGQGTEAFF. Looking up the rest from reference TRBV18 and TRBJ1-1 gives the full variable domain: NAGVMQNPRHLVRRRGQEARLRCSPMKGHSHVYWYRQLPEEGLKFMVYLQKENIIDESGMPKERFSAEFPKEGPSILRIQQVVRGDSAAYFCASSSGGQGTEAFFGQGTRLTVV.

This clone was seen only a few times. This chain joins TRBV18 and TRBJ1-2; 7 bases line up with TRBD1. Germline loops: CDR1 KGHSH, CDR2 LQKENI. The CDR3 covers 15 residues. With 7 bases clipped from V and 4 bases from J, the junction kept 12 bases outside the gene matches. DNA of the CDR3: TGTGCCAGCTTAAGAGGCCAGGGGGAGGCCTATGGCTACACCTTC. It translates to CASLRGQGEAYGYTF.

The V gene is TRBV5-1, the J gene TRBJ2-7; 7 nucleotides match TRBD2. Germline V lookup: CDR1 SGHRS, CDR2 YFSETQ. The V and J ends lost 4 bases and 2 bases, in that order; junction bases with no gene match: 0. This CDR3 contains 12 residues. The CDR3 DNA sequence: TGCGCCAGCAGCAGCGGGGCCTACGAGCAGTACTTC. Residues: CASSSGAYEQYF.

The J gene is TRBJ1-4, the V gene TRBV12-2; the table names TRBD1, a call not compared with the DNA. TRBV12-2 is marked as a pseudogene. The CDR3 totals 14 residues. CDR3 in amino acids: CASRLDRRDEKLFF. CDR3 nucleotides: TGTGCAAGTCGCTTAGACAGGCGAGATGAAAAACTGTTTTTT.

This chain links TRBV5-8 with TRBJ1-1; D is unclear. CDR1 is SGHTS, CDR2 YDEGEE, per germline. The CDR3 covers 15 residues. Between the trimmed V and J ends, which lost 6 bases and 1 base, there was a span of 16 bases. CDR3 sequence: CASTMSSRSNTEAFF. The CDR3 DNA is TGTGCCAGCACTATGAGTAGTCGGTCGAACACTGAAGCTTTCTTT.

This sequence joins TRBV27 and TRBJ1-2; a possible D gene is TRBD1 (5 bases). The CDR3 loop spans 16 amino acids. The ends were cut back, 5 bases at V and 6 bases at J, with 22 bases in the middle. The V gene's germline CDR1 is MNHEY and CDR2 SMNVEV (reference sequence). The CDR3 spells CASSPSPPGSLNGYTF. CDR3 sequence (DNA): TGTGCCAGCAGTCCGTCACCCCCAGGGTCCCTGAATGGCTACACCTTC.